This is a list of T cell receptor beta chains from one sample in a study of T cell repertoires in cytomegalovirus infection. The antigens these receptors bind are not known. TCRdb processed the reads anew with MiXCR; each CDR3 protein has one entry. The sample holds some 480,000 distinct CDR3 sequences, 30% to 35% seen once. Sample: cultured PBMCs, taken from culture after CMV antigen stimulation. Receptors were obtained from a human donor in good health (CMV status not recorded). Some clones in this sample may be carry-over from other donors' samples. Both conserved end residues are part of each CDR3. The D gene is left open where the match is weak. Expanded clones get a size class; other rows say once, few or many, or leave the size out.

j_gene	d_gene	abundance	v_gene	CDR3nt	CDR3aa
TRBJ2-1	-	few	TRBV10-3	TGTGCCATCAGTGTGGACGGACTTCTTACCAATGAGCAGTTCTTC	CAISVDGLLTNEQFF
TRBJ1-6	-	-	TRBV7-8	TGTGCCAGCAGCTCTCATGACCCCGATGATTCACCCCTCCACTTT	CASSSHDPDDSPLHF
TRBJ2-1	-	-	TRBV6-8	TGTGCCAGCAGTTACTCAACGCGGGACGGTGAGCAGTTCTTC	CASSYSTRDGEQFF
TRBJ2-5	TRBD2	-	TRBV20-1	TGCAGTGCTACAAGGACTAGCGGGAGGGCCGGCCAAGAGACCCAGTACTTC	CSATRTSGRAGQETQYF
TRBJ1-6	-	-	TRBV5-4	TGTGCCAGCAGTCCCGGACTGGAGTCCTATAATTCACCCCTCCACTTT	CASSPGLESYNSPLHF
TRBJ1-5	-	few	TRBV6-8	TGTGCCAGCAGTCAACAGAGAGGTCAGCCCCAGCATTTT	CASSQQRGQPQHF
TRBJ2-3	TRBD2	-	TRBV9	TGTGCCAGCAGCGTAGCTAGCGGGAGGGCCGGGGATACGCAGTATTTT	CASSVASGRAGDTQYF
TRBJ2-7	TRBD1	-	TRBV28	TGTGCCAGCAGCCCCGGGACAGGGAGTGGCTACGAGCAGTACTTC	CASSPGTGSGYEQYF
TRBJ2-2	-	few	TRBV12-5	TGTGCTAGTGGTAACCCGGGGGGACAGTCCCTCCCCTCGAACACCGGGGAGCTGTTTTTT	CASGNPGGQSLPSNTGELFF
TRBJ1-1	TRBD1	once	TRBV6-5	TGTGCCAGCAGTTCGCGACAGGGTCAGACTGAAGCTTTCTTT	CASSSRQGQTEAFF
TRBJ2-1	TRBD2	few	TRBV28	TGTGCCAGCAGTCCCCCGGGACTAGCGGTAGGACGCGAGCAGTTCTTC	CASSPPGLAVGREQFF
TRBJ2-3	-	-	TRBV20-1	TGCAGTGCTAGCCGGGGTGACGGCACAGATACGCAGTATTTT	CSASRGDGTDTQYF
TRBJ2-2	-	many	TRBV12-3/TRBV12-4	TGTGCCAGCAGTGGCCCTGGACCGGTGGGGGTGGCCGGGGAGCTGTTTTTT	CASSGPGPVGVAGELFF
TRBJ2-1	TRBD1	-	TRBV24-1	TGTGCCACCAGTGACCCCCATGGGACAGCCCTCAGAGAGCAGTTCTTC	CATSDPHGTALREQFF
TRBJ2-1	-	many	TRBV7-2	TGTGCCAGCAGCATAACTAGCACCCCTTGGAATGAGCAGTTCTTC	CASSITSTPWNEQFF
TRBJ1-5	TRBD1	-	TRBV20-1	TGCAGTGCTAGAGAGACAGGGGATCAGCCCCAGCATTTT	CSARETGDQPQHF
TRBJ1-1	-	many	TRBV27	TGTGCCAGCAGTTTTATAGCAGGGGTGAACACTGAAGCTTTCTTT	CASSFIAGVNTEAFF
TRBJ2-5	-	few	TRBV7-8	TGTGCCAGCAGCTTAAGTCTGGCAGCAGAGACCCAGTACTTC	CASSLSLAAETQYF
TRBJ2-1	TRBD1	-	TRBV4-3	TGCGCCAGCAGCCAAGAGTCTGCTGGGACAGGGTTATACAATGAGCAGTTCTTC	CASSQESAGTGLYNEQFF
TRBJ2-1	-	-	TRBV5-4	TGTGCCGGAATGCGGGACGGATACAATGAGCAGTTCTTC	CAGMRDGYNEQFF
TRBJ1-1	TRBD1	few	TRBV6-5	TGTGCCAGCAGTTTCCGGGACAGAGAAGCTTTCTTT	CASSFRDREAFF
TRBJ2-3	TRBD1	-	TRBV5-6	TGTGCCAGCAGCTCAGGGGGCGGTCTAAATACGCAGTATTTT	CASSSGGGLNTQYF
TRBJ1-2	TRBD1	-	TRBV12-3/TRBV12-4	TGTGCCAGCAGCCAAGTCGCAGGGGGCGGGTATGGCTACACCTTC	CASSQVAGGGYGYTF
TRBJ2-1	-	-	TRBV19	TGTGCCAGTAGTATCTCGGGACCCAAGCCCAAGCAGTTCTTC	CASSISGPKPKQFF
TRBJ1-6	-	-	TRBV4-2	TGTGCCAGCAGCCAAGATTGGGCCCACGACGGCTCACCCCTCCACTTT	CASSQDWAHDGSPLHF
TRBJ1-2	-	few	TRBV7-2	TGTGCCAGCAGCACAAAGGGGGGCCCAGCCAGCTATGGCTACACCTTC	CASSTKGGPASYGYTF
TRBJ2-1	-	-	TRBV7-2	TGTGCCAGAATCATTGGTGTCCCGACCTACAATGAGCAGTTCTTC	CARIIGVPTYNEQFF
TRBJ1-2	-	-	TRBV7-2	TGTGCCAGCAGCTTAGCCAAAACCTTTGGCTACACCTTC	CASSLAKTFGYTF
TRBJ2-5	-	few	TRBV12-3/TRBV12-4	TGTGCCAGCAGTTCGGACGGGGTGGGAGAGACCCAGTACTTC	CASSSDGVGETQYF
TRBJ2-3	TRBD2	few	TRBV7-2	TGTGCCAGCAGCCCCCGGCCTAGCGGGACAGATACGCAGTATTTT	CASSPRPSGTDTQYF
TRBJ1-2	-	-	TRBV7-2	TGTGCCAGCAGCCCGAACCCCCGGGGGGCGGCCTATGGCTACACCTTC	CASSPNPRGAAYGYTF
TRBJ2-3	-	-	TRBV4-1	TGCGCCAGCAGCCAAAAAACCGACCTCACAGATACGCAGTATTTT	CASSQKTDLTDTQYF
TRBJ2-2	-	many	TRBV7-2	TGTGCCAGCAGCTTAGGGCCCCAAACCAACACCGGGGAGCTGTTTTTT	CASSLGPQTNTGELFF
TRBJ2-1	TRBD2	-	TRBV19	TGTGCCAGTACCATAGCGGGCGCGACGAATGAGCAGTTCTTC	CASTIAGATNEQFF
TRBJ1-1	-	many	TRBV10-3	TGTGCCATCAGTGAGTCCAATGGGCAGCGGAACACTGAAGCTTTCTTT	CAISESNGQRNTEAFF
TRBJ2-5	TRBD2	-	TRBV12-3/TRBV12-4	TGTGCCAGCAGTTTAGAGGGACTAGCTACGGCCCCCAAACGGACCCAGTACTTC	CASSLEGLATAPKRTQYF
TRBJ2-1	-	few	TRBV12-3/TRBV12-4	TGTGCCAGCAGTTTAACTGGCGGTGGGGGGAATGAGCAGTTCTTC	CASSLTGGGGNEQFF
TRBJ2-3	TRBD1	many	TRBV6-2/TRBV6-3	TGTGCCAGCAGTTACCGGGACAGGGAGGCAGATACGCAGTATTTT	CASSYRDREADTQYF